This entry concerns a single T cell receptor (beta chain). Per the original data handling: Quantification of nucleated cells was approximated via reference gene primer amplification. Libraries were prepared by immunoSEQ multiplex PCR; TCRdb keeps only in-frame clonotypes and omits some of them. V and J calls and clone size are given by that table; D and trimming were obtained from the DNA. The sample includes a few hundred thousand clones, around 87% of them seen just once. The sample comes from a study of blood T cell repertoires in COVID-19. The germline V gene encodes CDR1 KGHDR and CDR2 SFDVKD. The CDR3 covers 15 residues. J gave up 5 bases and V 5 bases, and 5 bases lay outside the gene matches.

This clonotype originated in a young man who had been exposed to COVID-19. Sequenced material: PBMCs or T cells enriched from blood (not recorded which). The chain is built from TRBV24-1 and TRBJ2-3; TRBD2 matches 11 bases. CDR3 protein: CATSAPSGGIDTQYF. Here the CDR3 DNA reads TGTGCCACCAGTGCACCTAGCGGGGGGATAGATACGCAGTATTTT.